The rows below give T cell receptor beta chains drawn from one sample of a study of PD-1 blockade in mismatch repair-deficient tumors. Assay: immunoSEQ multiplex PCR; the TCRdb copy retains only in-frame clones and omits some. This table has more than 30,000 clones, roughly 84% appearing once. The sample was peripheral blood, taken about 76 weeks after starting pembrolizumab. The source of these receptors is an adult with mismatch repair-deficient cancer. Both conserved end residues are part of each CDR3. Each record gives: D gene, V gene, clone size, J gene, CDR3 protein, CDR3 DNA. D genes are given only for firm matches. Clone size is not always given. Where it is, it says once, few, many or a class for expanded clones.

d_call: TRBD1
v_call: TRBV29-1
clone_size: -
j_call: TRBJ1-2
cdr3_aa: CSVGTGVTYGYTF
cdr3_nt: TGCAGCGTCGGGACAGGGGTTACCTATGGCTACACCTTC

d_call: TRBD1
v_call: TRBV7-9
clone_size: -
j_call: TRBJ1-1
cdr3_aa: CASTLRGQQGNTEAFF
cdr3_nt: TGTGCCAGCACCCTTAGGGGGCAACAGGGTAACACTGAAGCTTTCTTT

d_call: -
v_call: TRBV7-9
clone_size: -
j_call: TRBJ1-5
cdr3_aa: CASSRTGSEEPQHF
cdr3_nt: TGTGCCAGCAGCAGAACAGGGTCAGAGGAGCCCCAGCATTTT

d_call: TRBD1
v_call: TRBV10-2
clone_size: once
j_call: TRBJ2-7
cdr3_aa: CASSDGLAGTGVYEQYF
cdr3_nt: TGCGCCAGCAGTGATGGGTTGGCCGGGACAGGGGTCTACGAGCAGTACTTC

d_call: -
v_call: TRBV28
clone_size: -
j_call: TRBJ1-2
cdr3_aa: CASRTGSNYGYTF
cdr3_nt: TGTGCCAGCAGGACGGGAAGTAACTATGGCTACACCTTC

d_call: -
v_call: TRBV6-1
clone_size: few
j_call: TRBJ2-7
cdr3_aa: CASSEVNGSYEQYF
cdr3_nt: TGTGCCAGCAGTGAAGTGAACGGCTCCTACGAGCAGTACTTC

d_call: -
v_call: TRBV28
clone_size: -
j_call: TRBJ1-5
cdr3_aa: CASRLPGGIQPQHF
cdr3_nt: TGTGCCAGCAGGCTACCTGGGGGCATTCAGCCCCAGCATTTT

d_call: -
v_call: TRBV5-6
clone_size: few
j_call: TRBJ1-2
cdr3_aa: CASSPDRVYGYTF
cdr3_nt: TGTGCCAGCAGCCCCGACAGAGTCTATGGCTACACCTTC

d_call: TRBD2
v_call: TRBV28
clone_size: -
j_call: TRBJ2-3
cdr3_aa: CASRDHKRGQLGGDTQYF
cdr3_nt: TGTGCCAGCAGAGATCACAAGCGGGGCCAATTGGGCGGCGATACGCAGTATTTT

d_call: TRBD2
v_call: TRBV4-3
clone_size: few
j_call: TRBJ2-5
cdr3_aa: CASSQGLAGAGETQYF
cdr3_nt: TGCGCCAGCAGCCAGGGACTAGCGGGAGCTGGAGAGACCCAGTACTTC

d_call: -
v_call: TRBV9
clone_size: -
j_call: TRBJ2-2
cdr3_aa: CASSVVGGKDGELFF
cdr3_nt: TGTGCCAGCAGCGTAGTAGGCGGGAAGGACGGGGAGCTGTTTTTT

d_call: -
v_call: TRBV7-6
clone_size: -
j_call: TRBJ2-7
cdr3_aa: CASSSAYEQYF
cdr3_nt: TGTGCCAGCTCTTCGGCGTACGAGCAGTACTTC

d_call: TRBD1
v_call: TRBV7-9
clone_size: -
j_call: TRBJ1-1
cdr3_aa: CASRPGQGTEAFF
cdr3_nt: TGTGCCAGCAGACCGGGACAGGGGACTGAAGCTTTCTTT

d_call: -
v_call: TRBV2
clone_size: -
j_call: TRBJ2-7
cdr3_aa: CASGGTRSYEQYF
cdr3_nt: TGTGCCAGCGGGGGGACCCGCTCCTACGAGCAGTACTTC

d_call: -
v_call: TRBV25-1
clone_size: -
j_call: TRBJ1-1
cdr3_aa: CASSEYSWSTGSNTEAFF
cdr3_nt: TGTGCCAGCAGTGAATACTCGTGGAGTACGGGGTCTAACACTGAAGCTTTCTTT

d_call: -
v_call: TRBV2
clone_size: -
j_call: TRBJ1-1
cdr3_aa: CASSDGNMNTEAFF
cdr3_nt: TGTGCCAGCAGTGACGGGAACATGAACACTGAAGCTTTCTTT

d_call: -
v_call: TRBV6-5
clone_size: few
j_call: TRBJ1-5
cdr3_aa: CASKKGGVSNQPQHF
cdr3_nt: TGTGCCAGTAAGAAGGGGGGAGTGAGCAATCAGCCCCAGCATTTT

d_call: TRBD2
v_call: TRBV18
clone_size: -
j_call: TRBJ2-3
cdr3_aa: CASSPREAGDTQYF
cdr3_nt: TGTGCCAGCTCACCGCGGGAGGCCGGAGATACGCAGTATTTT

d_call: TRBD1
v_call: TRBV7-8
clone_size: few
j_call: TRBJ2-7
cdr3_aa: CASSLEGTDYEQYF
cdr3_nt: TGTGCCAGCAGCTTAGAGGGGACAGACTACGAGCAGTACTTC

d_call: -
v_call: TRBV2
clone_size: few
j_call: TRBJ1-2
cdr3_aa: CASGQGGYTF
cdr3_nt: TGTGCCAGTGGCCAAGGTGGCTACACCTTC

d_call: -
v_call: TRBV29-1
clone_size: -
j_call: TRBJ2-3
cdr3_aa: CSVEGGGDTQYF
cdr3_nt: TGCAGCGTCGAAGGGGGAGGAGATACGCAGTATTTT

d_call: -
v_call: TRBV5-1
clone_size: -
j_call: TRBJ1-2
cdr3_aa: CASSFGGDYGYTF
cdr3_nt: TGCGCCAGCAGCTTCGGAGGGGACTATGGCTACACCTTC

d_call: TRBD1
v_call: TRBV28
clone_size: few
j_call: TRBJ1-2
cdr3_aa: CASSTADRVSGYTF
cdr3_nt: TGTGCCAGCAGTACCGCAGACAGGGTATCTGGCTACACCTTC

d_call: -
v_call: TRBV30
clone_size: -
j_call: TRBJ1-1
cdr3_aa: CAWRALGGAEAFF
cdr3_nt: TGTGCCTGGAGGGCACTCGGGGGGGCTGAAGCTTTCTTT

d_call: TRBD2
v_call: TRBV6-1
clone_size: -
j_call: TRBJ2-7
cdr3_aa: CATSSGRGYEQYF
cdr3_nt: TGTGCCACATCTAGCGGGAGAGGGTACGAGCAGTACTTC

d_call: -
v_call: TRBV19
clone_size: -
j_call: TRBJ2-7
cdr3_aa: CASSIDSGSKVYEQYF
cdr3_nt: TGTGCCAGTAGTATAGATTCTGGCAGCAAAGTCTACGAGCAGTACTTC

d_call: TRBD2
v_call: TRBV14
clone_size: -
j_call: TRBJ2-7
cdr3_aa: CASSQDRSGRDEQYF
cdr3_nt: TGTGCCAGCAGCCAAGACCGTAGCGGGAGGGACGAGCAGTACTTC

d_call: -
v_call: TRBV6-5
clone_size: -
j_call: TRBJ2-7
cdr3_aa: CASSLRREASYEQYF
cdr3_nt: TGTGCCAGCAGCCTACGTCGGGAAGCCTCCTACGAGCAGTACTTC

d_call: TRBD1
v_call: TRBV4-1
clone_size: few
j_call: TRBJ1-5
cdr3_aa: CASSQAPGQGQPQHF
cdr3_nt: TGCGCCAGCAGCCAAGCCCCAGGACAGGGACAGCCCCAGCATTTT

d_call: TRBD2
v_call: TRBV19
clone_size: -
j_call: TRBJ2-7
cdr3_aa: CATREVGLAGYEQYF
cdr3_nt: TGTGCCACCCGAGAGGTGGGACTAGCGGGGTACGAGCAGTACTTC

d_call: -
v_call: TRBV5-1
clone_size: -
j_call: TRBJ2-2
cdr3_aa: CASSLESVGNTGELFF
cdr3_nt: TGCGCCAGCAGCTTGGAGTCTGTGGGGAACACCGGGGAGCTGTTTTTT

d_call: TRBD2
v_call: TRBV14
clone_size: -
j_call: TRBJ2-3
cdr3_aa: CASSQRLALRSTDTQYF
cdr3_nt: TGTGCCAGCAGCCAACGACTAGCGTTAAGAAGCACAGATACGCAGTATTTT

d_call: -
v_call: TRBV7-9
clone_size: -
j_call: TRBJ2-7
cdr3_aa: CASSSTAIYEQYF
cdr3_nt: TGTGCCAGCAGCTCCACAGCTATCTACGAGCAGTACTTC

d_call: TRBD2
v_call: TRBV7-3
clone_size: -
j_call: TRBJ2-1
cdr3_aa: CASSLGLAGARIRDEQFF
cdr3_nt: TGTGCCAGCAGCTTGGGACTAGCGGGAGCTAGAATTCGGGATGAGCAGTTCTTC